This is a list of T cell receptor beta chains from one sample in a study of T-cell reconstitution after alpha-beta-depleted transplantation in children. TCRdb reprocessed the PCR reads via MiXCR and lists one record per CDR3 protein. The sample shows hundreds of thousands of distinct CDR3 sequences, around 13% of them seen only once. Sequencing used PBMCs, mostly from graft donor cells, obtained 360 days after TCRalphabeta/CD19-depleted stem cell transplant. The receptors here all came from a male patient aged 10-17 years who had a stem cell transplant for acute myeloid leukemia, so the T cells may come from the graft donor. Both conserved end residues are part of each CDR3. A D gene is named only where the DNA matches it firmly. Not every row has a clone size; where given, it reads once, few, many or a size class.

clone_size	v_call	j_call	d_call	cdr3_aa	cdr3_nt
.	TRBV27	TRBJ2-6	.	CASTSRETIPFSGANVLTF	TGTGCCAGCACCTCAAGGGAGACCATACCCTTCTCTGGGGCCAACGTCCTGACTTTC
once	TRBV24-1	TRBJ2-3	TRBD2	CATSDQREVTDTQYF	TGTGCCACCAGTGACCAGCGGGAGGTCACAGATACGCAGTATTTT
few	TRBV4-3	TRBJ2-7	TRBD2	CASSQGGLKREDSYEQYF	TGCGCCAGCAGCCAAGGGGGGTTGAAGCGGGAGGACTCCTACGAGCAGTACTTC
few	TRBV7-3	TRBJ2-1	.	CASSLYRDVARPYNEQFF	TGTGCCAGCAGCTTATATCGTGATGTAGCCCGCCCTTACAATGAGCAGTTCTTC
few	TRBV20-1	TRBJ1-4	TRBD1	CSALTGVEEKLFF	TGCAGTGCTCTGACAGGGGTAGAGGAAAAACTGTTTTTT
.	TRBV19	TRBJ2-1	TRBD2	CASSRTTGGANEQFF	TGTGCCAGTAGTCGAACGACGGGGGGGGCCAATGAGCAGTTCTTC
.	TRBV20-1	TRBJ2-7	.	CSAQRGDGTYEQYF	TGCAGTGCCCAGAGGGGAGATGGTACCTACGAGCAGTACTTC
many	TRBV28	TRBJ2-7	.	CASRWTDVGYEQYF	TGTGCCAGCAGATGGACAGACGTCGGCTACGAGCAGTACTTC
few	TRBV20-1	TRBJ2-5	.	CSARPPGTRQETQYF	TGCAGTGCTAGACCACCCGGGACAAGACAAGAGACCCAGTACTTC
.	TRBV29-1	TRBJ2-1	TRBD2	CSVPGLAGQSYNEQFF	TGCAGCGTCCCGGGACTAGCGGGACAATCATACAATGAGCAGTTCTTC
.	TRBV7-3	TRBJ2-1	TRBD2	CASSSRPGTTIYNEQFF	TGTGCCAGCAGCTCAAGACCCGGGACTACTATCTACAATGAGCAGTTCTTC
.	TRBV19	TRBJ2-1	TRBD2	CASSIVGLAGPYNEQFF	TGTGCCAGTAGTATAGTCGGACTAGCGGGACCATACAATGAGCAGTTCTTC
few	TRBV4-2	TRBJ1-4	TRBD1	CASSPTWEGAEKLFF	TGTGCCAGCAGCCCCACCTGGGAGGGGGCTGAAAAACTGTTTTTT
few	TRBV7-9	TRBJ2-3	TRBD2	CASSSLVRREGQGDTQYF	TGTGCCAGCAGCTCCTTAGTTCGCCGGGAGGGCCAGGGAGATACGCAGTATTTT
.	TRBV7-8	TRBJ2-5	.	CASSKLLIRTQYF	TGTGCCAGCAGCAAACTCCTTATTAGGACCCAGTACTTC
few	TRBV29-1	TRBJ1-2	TRBD1	CSVEDRTGAGYTF	TGCAGCGTTGAAGACAGGACAGGGGCCGGCTACACCTTC
.	TRBV7-9	TRBJ2-7	TRBD2	CASSLATSGRNFYEQYF	TGTGCCAGCAGCTTAGCTACTAGCGGGAGGAATTTCTACGAGCAGTACTTC
few	TRBV14	TRBJ2-2	.	CASSQEIVPTGELFF	TGTGCCAGCAGCCAAGAAATAGTCCCCACCGGGGAGCTGTTTTTT
many	TRBV3-1	TRBJ2-5	.	CASSQAPAQETQYF	TGTGCCAGCAGCCAAGCACCAGCCCAAGAGACCCAGTACTTC
few	TRBV20-1	TRBJ2-1	.	CSAYHDEQFF	TGCAGTGCGTATCATGATGAGCAGTTCTTC
.	TRBV30	TRBJ1-4	.	CAWRQRLNEKLFF	TGTGCCTGGAGACAGCGATTAAATGAAAAACTGTTTTTT
few	TRBV19	TRBJ2-2	TRBD2	CASTRKTTSGRYLPTGELFF	TGTGCCAGTACCCGAAAAACGACTAGCGGGAGGTACCTCCCCACCGGGGAGCTGTTTTTT